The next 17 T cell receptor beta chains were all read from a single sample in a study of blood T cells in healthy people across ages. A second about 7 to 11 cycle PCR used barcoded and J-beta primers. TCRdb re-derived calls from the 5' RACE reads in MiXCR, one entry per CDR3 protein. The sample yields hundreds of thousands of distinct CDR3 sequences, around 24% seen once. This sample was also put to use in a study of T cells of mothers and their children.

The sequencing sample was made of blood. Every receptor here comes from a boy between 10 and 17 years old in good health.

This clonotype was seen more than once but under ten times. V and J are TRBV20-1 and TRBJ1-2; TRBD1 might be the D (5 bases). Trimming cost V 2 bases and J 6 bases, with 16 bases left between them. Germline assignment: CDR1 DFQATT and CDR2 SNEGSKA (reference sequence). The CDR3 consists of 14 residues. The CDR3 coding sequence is TGCAGTGCTAGATCGAGGGGAGGCATCCATGGCTACACCTTC. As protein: CSARSRGGIHGYTF.

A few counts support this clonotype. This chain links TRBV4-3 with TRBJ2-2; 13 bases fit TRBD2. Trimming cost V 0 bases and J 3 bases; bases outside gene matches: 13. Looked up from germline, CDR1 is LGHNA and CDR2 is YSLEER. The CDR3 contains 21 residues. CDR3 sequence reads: CASSQEIPGLAGIPYTGELFF. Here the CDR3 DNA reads TGCGCCAGCAGCCAAGAAATCCCGGGACTAGCGGGAATACCTTACACCGGGGAGCTGTTTTTT.

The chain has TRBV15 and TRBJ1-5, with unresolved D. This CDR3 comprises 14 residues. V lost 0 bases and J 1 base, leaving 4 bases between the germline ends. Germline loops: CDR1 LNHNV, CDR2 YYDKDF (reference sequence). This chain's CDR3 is CATSRDQSNQPQHF. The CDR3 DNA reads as TGTGCCACCAGCAGAGATCAGAGCAATCAGCCCCAGCATTTT.

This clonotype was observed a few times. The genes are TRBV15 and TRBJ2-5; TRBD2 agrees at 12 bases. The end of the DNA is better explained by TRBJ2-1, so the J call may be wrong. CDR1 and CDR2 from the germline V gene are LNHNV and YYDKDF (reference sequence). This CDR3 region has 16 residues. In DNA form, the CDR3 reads TGTGCCACCAGCACCGCAAGGGGACTAGCGGGCAATGAGCAGTTCTTC. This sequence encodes CATSTARGLAGNEQFF.

CDR3 bases: TGTGCCAGCAGCCAAGATCTTGCGGCGGGAGGACAGACCCAGTACTTC. This encodes CASSQDLAAGGQTQYF. V is TRBV3-1 and J is TRBJ2-5; 8 nucleotides match TRBD2. The CDR3 runs to 16 residues. V shed 0 bases, J shed 6 bases, and the junction held 9 bases outside the gene matches. Germline values: CDR1 LGHDT, CDR2 YNNKEL (reference sequence).

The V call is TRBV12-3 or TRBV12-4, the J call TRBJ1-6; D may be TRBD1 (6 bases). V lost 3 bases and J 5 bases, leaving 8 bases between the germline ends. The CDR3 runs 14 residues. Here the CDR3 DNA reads TGTGCCAGCAGTTTTGGACAGAATAATTCACCCCTCCACTTT. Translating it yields CASSFGQNNSPLHF.

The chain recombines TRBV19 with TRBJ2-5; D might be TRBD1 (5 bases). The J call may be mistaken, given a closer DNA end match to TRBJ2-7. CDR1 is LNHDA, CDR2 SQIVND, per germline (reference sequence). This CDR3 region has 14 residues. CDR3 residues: CATTQGQGTYEQYF. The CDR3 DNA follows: TGTGCCACTACCCAAGGGCAGGGAACGTACGAGCAGTACTTC.

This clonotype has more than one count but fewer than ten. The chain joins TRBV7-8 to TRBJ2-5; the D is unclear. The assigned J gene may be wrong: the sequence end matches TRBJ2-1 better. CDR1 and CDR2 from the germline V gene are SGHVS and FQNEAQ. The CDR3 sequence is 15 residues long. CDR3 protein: CASSLEVRVHNEQFF. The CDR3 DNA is TGTGCCAGCAGCTTAGAGGTCCGGGTCCACAATGAGCAGTTCTTC.

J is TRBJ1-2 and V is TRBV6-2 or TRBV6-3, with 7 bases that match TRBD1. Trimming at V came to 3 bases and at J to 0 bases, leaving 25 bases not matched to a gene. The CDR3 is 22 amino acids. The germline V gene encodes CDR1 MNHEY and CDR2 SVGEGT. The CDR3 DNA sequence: TGTGCCAGCAGTTATATAGTTGTTTCGTCGCCGAATCCCGGGACAGCTAACTATGGCTACACCTTC. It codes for CASSYIVVSSPNPGTANYGYTF.

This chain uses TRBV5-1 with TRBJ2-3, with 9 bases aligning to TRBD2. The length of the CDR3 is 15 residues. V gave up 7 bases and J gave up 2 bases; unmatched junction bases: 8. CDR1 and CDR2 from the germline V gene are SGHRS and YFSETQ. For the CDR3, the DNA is TGCGCCAGCCAATCGACTAGCGGCTTCACAGATACGCAGTATTTT. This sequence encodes CASQSTSGFTDTQYF. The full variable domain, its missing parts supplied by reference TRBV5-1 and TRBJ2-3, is KAGVTQTPRYLIKTRGQQVTLSCSPISGHRSVSWYQQTPGQGLQFLFEYFSETQRNKGNFPGRFSGRQFSNSRSEMNVSTLELGDSALYLCASQSTSGFTDTQYFGPGTRLTVL.

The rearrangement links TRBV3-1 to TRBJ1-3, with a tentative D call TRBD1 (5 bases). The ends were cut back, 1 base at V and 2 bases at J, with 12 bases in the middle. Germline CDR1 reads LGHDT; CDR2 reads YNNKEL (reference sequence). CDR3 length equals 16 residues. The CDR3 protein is CASSQGYGGPGNTIYF. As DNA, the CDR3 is TGTGCCAGCAGCCAAGGGTATGGGGGACCTGGAAACACCATATATTTT. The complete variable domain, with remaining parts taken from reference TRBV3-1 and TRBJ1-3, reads DTAVSQTPKYLVTQMGNDKSIKCEQNLGHDTMYWYKQDSKKFLKIMFSYNNKELIINETVPNRFSPKSPDKAHLNLHINSLELGDSAVYFCASSQGYGGPGNTIYFGEGSWLTVV.

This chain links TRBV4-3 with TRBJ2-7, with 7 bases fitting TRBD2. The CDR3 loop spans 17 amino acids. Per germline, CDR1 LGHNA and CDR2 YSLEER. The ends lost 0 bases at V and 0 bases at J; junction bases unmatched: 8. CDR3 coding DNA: TGCGCCAGCAGCCAAGAGGGGGGGTGGCTAAGCTCCTACGAGCAGTACTTC. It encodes CASSQEGGWLSSYEQYF.

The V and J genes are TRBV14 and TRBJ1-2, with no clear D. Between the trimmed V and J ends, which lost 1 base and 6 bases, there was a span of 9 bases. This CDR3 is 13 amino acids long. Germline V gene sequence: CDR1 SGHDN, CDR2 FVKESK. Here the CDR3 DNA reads TGTGCCAGCAGCCAAGGGAGGTTCGATGGCTACACCTTC. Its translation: CASSQGRFDGYTF.

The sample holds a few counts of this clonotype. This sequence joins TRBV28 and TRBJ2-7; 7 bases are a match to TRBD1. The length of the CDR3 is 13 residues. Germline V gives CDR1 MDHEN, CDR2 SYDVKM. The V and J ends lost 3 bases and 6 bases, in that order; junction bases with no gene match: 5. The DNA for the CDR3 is TGTGCCAGCAGTTTTAGCAGGGGGTTCGAGCAGTACTTC. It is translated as CASSFSRGFEQYF.

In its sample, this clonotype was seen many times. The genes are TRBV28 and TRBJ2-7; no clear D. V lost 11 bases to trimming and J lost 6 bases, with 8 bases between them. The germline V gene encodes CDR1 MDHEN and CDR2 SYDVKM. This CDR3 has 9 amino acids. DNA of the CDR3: TGTGCCCCCCCAGGCGAGCAGTACTTC. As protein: CAPPGEQYF.

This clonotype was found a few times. In nucleotides, the CDR3 is TGTGCCAGCTCAGCCGGACCGGCGGGGGAGACCCAGTACTTC. It encodes CASSAGPAGETQYF. This sequence joins TRBV18 and TRBJ2-5; D possibly corresponds to TRBD2 (6 bases). Deletions cut 5 bases from V and 5 bases from J, with 15 bases between. Germline CDR1 is KGHSH and CDR2 is LQKENI. The CDR3 runs to 14 residues.

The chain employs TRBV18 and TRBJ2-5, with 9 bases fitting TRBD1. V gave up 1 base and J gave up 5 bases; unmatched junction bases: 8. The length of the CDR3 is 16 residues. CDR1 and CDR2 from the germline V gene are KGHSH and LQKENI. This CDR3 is CASSPRVSGQGETQYF. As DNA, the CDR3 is TGTGCCAGCTCACCACGTGTGTCCGGACAGGGGGAGACCCAGTACTTC.